These T cell receptor beta chains were read from a single sample in a study of blood T cells in healthy people across ages. TCRdb independently ran MiXCR on the 5' RACE reads; one entry per CDR3 protein. The sample includes about 1,500,000 distinct CDR3 sequences, 40% to 50% of them seen just once. The sample taken for sequencing was blood. The receptors come from a woman aged 18 to 35 in good health. The CDR3 runs from the conserved cysteine through the conserved F or W. A D gene is named only where the DNA matches it firmly. Some rows have no size entry. The others give once, few or many, or a class for an expanded clone.

size | J | D | V | CDR3 | DNA
NA | TRBJ2-1 | NA | TRBV4-1 | CASSQEGTPDYNEQFF | TGCGCCAGCAGCCAAGAGGGGACTCCGGACTACAATGAGCAGTTCTTC
NA | TRBJ1-2 | NA | TRBV20-1 | CSARVGGTYGYTF | TGCAGTGCTAGAGTGGGCGGGACCTATGGCTACACCTTC
few | TRBJ2-7 | NA | TRBV20-1 | CSARSILALLSSYEQYF | TGCAGTGCTAGGTCGATACTAGCCCTGCTTAGCTCCTACGAGCAGTACTTC
NA | TRBJ1-4 | TRBD1 | TRBV29-1 | CSVGGQPNEKLFF | TGCAGCGTTGGGGGACAGCCGAATGAAAAACTGTTTTTT
NA | TRBJ1-4 | NA | TRBV12-3/TRBV12-4 | CASSRRASLSNEKLFF | TGTGCCAGCAGCCGCCGGGCCTCTCTCTCGAATGAAAAACTGTTTTTT
many | TRBJ2-1 | NA | TRBV7-3 | CASSLGGNYNEQFF | TGTGCCAGCAGCTTAGGCGGGAATTACAATGAGCAGTTCTTC
NA | TRBJ2-7 | NA | TRBV5-1 | CASSLTGRSYNEQYF | TGCGCCAGCAGCTTGACGGGGCGGTCCTACAATGAGCAGTACTTC
NA | TRBJ2-7 | TRBD1 | TRBV3-1 | CASSQEAQGSEQYF | TGTGCCAGCAGCCAAGAGGCACAGGGGAGCGAGCAGTACTTC
few | TRBJ2-1 | TRBD2 | TRBV11-2 | CASSLGPATSGRGYEQFF | TGTGCCAGCAGCTTAGGCCCCGCGACTAGCGGGAGAGGGTATGAGCAGTTCTTC
few | TRBJ2-3 | NA | TRBV20-1 | CSATKQGTDTQYF | TGCAGTGCCACAAAGCAGGGAACAGATACGCAGTATTTT
few | TRBJ1-2 | TRBD1 | TRBV29-1 | CSVEGDRGYGYTF | TGCAGCGTCGAAGGGGACAGGGGGTATGGCTACACCTTC
few | TRBJ2-5 | NA | TRBV25-1 | CASSPRRGNVGTQYF | TGTGCCAGCAGTCCTCGACGTGGCAATGTGGGGACCCAGTACTTC
NA | TRBJ2-2 | TRBD1 | TRBV24-1 | CATSDPQGAAGELFF | TGTGCCACCAGTGATCCACAGGGGGCCGCCGGGGAGCTGTTTTTT
NA | TRBJ2-3 | NA | TRBV7-9 | CASSSDSSTDTQYF | TGTGCCAGCAGCTCGGACAGTAGCACAGATACGCAGTATTTT
once | TRBJ2-3 | NA | TRBV20-1 | CSAKGPGLANTDTQYF | TGCAGTGCTAAGGGGCCTGGTCTCGCAAACACAGATACGCAGTATTTT
few | TRBJ2-5 | NA | TRBV20-1 | CSARQTQETQYF | TGCAGTGCTAGACAGACTCAGGAGACCCAGTACTTC
few | TRBJ2-3 | NA | TRBV28 | CASSLVRLRTGDTQYF | TGTGCCAGCAGTTTGGTGAGACTCCGCACAGGAGATACGCAGTATTTT
few | TRBJ2-7 | NA | TRBV6-6 | CASSYRGGTGVNEQYF | TGTGCCAGCAGTTACCGGGGAGGGACAGGCGTAAACGAGCAGTACTTC
few | TRBJ2-5 | NA | TRBV20-1 | CSARAASRETQYF | TGCAGTGCTAGAGCGGCCTCCAGGGAGACCCAGTACTTC
NA | TRBJ1-4 | NA | TRBV6-5 | CASSYSWGKATNEKLFF | TGTGCCAGCAGTTACTCTTGGGGTAAAGCAACTAATGAAAAACTGTTTTTT
NA | TRBJ2-5 | NA | TRBV5-1 | CASTPYVGYHEQYF | TGCGCCAGCACCCCGTACGTGGGGTATCATGAGCAGTACTTC
few | TRBJ2-7 | NA | TRBV7-2 | CASSGRGPEQYF | TGTGCCAGCAGCGGTAGGGGACCCGAGCAGTACTTC
NA | TRBJ2-1 | TRBD2 | TRBV6-5 | CASSYSVGSGAKLVQFF | TGTGCCAGCAGTTACTCGGTGGGTAGCGGGGCAAAGCTTGTGCAGTTCTTC